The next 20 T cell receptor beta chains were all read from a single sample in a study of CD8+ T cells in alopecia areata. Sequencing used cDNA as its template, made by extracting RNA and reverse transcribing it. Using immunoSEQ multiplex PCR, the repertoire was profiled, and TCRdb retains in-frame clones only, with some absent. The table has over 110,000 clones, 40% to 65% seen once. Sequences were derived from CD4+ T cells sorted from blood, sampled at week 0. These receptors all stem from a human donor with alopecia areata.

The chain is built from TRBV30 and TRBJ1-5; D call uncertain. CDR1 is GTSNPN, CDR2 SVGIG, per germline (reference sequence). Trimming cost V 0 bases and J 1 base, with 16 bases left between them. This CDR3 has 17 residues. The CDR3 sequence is CAWSVSQTIGSNQPQHF. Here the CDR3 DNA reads TGTGCCTGGAGTGTATCCCAGACTATTGGGAGCAATCAGCCCCAGCATTTT. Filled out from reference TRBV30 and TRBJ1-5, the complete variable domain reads SQTIHQWPATLVQPVGSPLSLECTVEGTSNPNLYWYRQAAGRGLQLLFYSVGIGQISSEVPQNLSASRPQDRQFILSSKKLLLSDSGFYLCAWSVSQTIGSNQPQHFGDGTRLSIL.

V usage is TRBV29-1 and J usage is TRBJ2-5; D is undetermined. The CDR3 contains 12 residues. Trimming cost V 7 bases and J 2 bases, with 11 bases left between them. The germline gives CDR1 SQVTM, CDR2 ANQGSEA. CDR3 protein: CSGYDGQETQYF. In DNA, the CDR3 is TGCAGCGGGTATGACGGACAAGAGACCCAGTACTTC.

CDR3 sequence (DNA): TGCGCCAGCAAGAATGGGTTGAGCGGGAGAACCCACAATGAGCAGTTCTTC. Translation gives CASKNGLSGRTHNEQFF. The chain combines TRBV5-1 with TRBJ2-1; 8 bases align to TRBD2. CDR3 length: 17 amino acids. The germline CDR1 and CDR2 sequences are SGHRS and YFSETQ. Trimming removed 6 bases from V and 5 bases from J; junction bases left unmatched: 16.

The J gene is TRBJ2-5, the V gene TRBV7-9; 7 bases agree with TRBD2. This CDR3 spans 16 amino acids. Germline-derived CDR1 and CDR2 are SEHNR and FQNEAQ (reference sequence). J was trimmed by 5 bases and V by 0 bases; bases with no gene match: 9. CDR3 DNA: TGTGCCAGCAGCTTAGCGGGAGGGTCGCTTCGGGAGACCCAGTACTTC. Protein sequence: CASSLAGGSLRETQYF.

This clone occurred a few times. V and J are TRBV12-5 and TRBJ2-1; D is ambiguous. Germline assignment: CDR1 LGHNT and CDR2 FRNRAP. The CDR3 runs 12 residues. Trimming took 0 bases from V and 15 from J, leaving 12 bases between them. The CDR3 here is CASGLVEGALFF. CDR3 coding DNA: TGTGCTAGTGGTTTGGTAGAAGGAGCGCTGTTCTTC.

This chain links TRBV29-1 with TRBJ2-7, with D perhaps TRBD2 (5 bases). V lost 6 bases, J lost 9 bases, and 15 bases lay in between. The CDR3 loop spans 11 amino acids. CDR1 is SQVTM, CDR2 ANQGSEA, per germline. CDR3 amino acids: CSVVSAQVQYF. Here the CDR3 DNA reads TGCAGCGTGGTTAGCGCTCAAGTGCAGTACTTC.

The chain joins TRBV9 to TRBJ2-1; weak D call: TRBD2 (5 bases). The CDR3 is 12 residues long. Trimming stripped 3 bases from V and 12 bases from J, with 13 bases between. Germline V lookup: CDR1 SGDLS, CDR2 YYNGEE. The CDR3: CASSAVLGGQFF. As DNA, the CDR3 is TGTGCCAGCAGCGCCGTACTAGGAGGGCAGTTCTTC.

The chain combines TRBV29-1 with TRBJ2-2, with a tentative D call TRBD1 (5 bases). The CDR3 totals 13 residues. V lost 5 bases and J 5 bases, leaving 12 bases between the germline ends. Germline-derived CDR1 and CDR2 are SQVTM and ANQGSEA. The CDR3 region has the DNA TGCAGCGTTCTCAGGGCGAGGACCGGGGAGCTGTTTTTT. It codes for CSVLRARTGELFF.

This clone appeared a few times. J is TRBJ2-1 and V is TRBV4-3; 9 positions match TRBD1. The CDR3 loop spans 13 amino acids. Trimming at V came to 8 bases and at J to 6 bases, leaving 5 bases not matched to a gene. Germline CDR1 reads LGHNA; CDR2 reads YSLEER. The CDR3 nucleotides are TGCGCCAGCGCCCGACAGGGGGGCAATGAGCAGTTCTTC. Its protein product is CASARQGGNEQFF.

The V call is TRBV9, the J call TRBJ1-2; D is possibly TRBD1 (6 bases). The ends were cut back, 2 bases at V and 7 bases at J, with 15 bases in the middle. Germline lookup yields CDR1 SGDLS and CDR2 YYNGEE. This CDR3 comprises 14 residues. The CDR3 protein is CASSVDTGSRGYTF. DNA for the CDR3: TGTGCCAGCAGCGTCGATACAGGGTCTCGTGGCTACACCTTC.

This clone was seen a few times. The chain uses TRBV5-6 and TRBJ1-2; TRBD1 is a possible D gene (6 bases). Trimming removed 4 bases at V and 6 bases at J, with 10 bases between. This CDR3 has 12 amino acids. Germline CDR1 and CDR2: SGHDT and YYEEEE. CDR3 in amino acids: CASSAGHDGYTF. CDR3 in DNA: TGTGCCAGCAGCGCGGGACACGATGGCTACACCTTC.

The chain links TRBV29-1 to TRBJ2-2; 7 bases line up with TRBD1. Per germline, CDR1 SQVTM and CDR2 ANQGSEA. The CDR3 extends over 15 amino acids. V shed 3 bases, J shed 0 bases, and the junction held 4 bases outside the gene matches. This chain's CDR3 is CSVDGQGANTGELFF. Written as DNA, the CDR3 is TGCAGCGTTGACGGGCAGGGGGCGAACACCGGGGAGCTGTTTTTT.

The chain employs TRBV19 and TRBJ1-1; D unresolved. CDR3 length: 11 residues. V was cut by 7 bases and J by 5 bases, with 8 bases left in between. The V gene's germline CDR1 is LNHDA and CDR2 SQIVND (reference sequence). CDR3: CASTERTEAFF. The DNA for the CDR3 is TGTGCCAGTACCGAGAGGACTGAAGCTTTCTTT.

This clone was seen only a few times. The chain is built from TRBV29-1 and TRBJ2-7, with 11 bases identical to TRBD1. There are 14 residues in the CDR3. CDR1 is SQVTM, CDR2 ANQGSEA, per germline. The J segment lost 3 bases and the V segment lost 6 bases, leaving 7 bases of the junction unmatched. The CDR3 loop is CSVGTGTGGYEQYF. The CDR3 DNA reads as TGCAGCGTAGGTACCGGGACAGGGGGCTACGAGCAGTACTTC.

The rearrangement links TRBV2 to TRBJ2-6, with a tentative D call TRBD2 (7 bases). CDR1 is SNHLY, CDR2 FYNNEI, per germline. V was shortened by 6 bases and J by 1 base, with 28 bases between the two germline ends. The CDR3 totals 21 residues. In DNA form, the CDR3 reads TGTGCCAGCAGGGGGGGGCGGATCGGACTTATCAGTGCTTCTGGGGCCAACGTCCTGACTTTC. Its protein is CASRGGRIGLISASGANVLTF.

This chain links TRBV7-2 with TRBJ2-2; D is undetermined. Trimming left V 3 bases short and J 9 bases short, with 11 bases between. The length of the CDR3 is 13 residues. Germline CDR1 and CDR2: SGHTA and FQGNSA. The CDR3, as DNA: TGTGCCAGCAGCTTTGCTACCGCCCGGGAGCTGTTTTTT. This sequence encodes CASSFATARELFF.

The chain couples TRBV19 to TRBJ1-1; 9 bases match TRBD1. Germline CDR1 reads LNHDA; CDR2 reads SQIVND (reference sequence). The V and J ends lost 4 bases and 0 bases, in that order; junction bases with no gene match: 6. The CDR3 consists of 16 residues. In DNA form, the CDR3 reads TGTGCCAGTAGTAAAGGGACAGGGCGGATGAACACTGAAGCTTTCTTT. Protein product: CASSKGTGRMNTEAFF.

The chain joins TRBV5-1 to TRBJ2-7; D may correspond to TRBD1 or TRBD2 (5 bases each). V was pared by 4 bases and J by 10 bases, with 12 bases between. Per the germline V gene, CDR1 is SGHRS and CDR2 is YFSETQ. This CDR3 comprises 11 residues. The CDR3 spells CASSPGRAQYF. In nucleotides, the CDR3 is TGCGCCAGCAGCCCGGGGCGGGCTCAGTACTTC. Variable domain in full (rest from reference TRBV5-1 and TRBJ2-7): KAGVTQTPRYLIKTRGQQVTLSCSPISGHRSVSWYQQTPGQGLQFLFEYFSETQRNKGNFPGRFSGRQFSNSRSEMNVSTLELGDSALYLCASSPGRAQYFGPGTRLTVT.

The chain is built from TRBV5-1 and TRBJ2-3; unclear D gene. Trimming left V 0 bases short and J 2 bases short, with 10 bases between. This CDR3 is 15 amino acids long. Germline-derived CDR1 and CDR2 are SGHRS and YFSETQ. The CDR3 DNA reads TGCGCCAGCAGCTTGGACCTTGCCCACACAGATACGCAGTATTTT. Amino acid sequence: CASSLDLAHTDTQYF.

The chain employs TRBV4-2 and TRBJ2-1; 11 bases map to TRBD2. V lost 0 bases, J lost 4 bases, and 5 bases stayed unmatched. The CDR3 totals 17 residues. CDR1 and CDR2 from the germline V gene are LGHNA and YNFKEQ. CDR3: CASSQDFGTSGYNEQFF. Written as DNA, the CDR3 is TGTGCCAGCAGCCAAGATTTCGGGACTAGCGGATACAATGAGCAGTTCTTC.